These T cell receptor beta chains were read from a single sample in a study of blood T cell repertoires in COVID-19. TCRdb keeps only in-frame clones here, not all; method: immunoSEQ multiplex PCR. The sample shows around 120,000 clones, roughly nine tenths of them seen only once. Sequencing was done on a sample of peripheral blood. The receptors stem from a man aged 65-85 years who had recovered from COVID-19. CDR3s include the opening cysteine and the closing phenylalanine or tryptophan. Each record gives: D gene, V gene, clone size, J gene, CDR3 DNA, CDR3 protein. The D gene is left open where the match is weak. Clone size is given for some rows only: seen once, a few or many times, or a class if the clone is expanded.

D: NA
V: TRBV5-6
size: few
J: TRBJ1-2
DNA: TGTGCCAGCAGCTGGCCAGCTAACTATGGCTACACCTTC
CDR3: CASSWPANYGYTF

D: NA
V: TRBV28
size: once
J: TRBJ2-2
DNA: TGTGCCAGCAGTTTAGCGGCTGGAGTATTTGGCACCGGGGAGCTGTTTTTT
CDR3: CASSLAAGVFGTGELFF

D: TRBD2
V: TRBV11-2
size: NA
J: TRBJ2-7
DNA: TGTGCCAGCAGCTCGCCACGACTAGCGGGGGCAAGGGAGCAGTACTTC
CDR3: CASSSPRLAGAREQYF

D: TRBD2
V: TRBV5-5
size: NA
J: TRBJ2-7
DNA: TGTGCCAGCAGCACGACTAGCGGGGGAGCCTACGAGCAGTACTTC
CDR3: CASSTTSGGAYEQYF

D: TRBD1
V: TRBV5-1
size: NA
J: TRBJ2-1
DNA: TGCGCCAGCAGCTCTGGACAGGGTGAGGACCCTGAGCAGTTCTTC
CDR3: CASSSGQGEDPEQFF

D: NA
V: TRBV5-8
size: NA
J: TRBJ2-7
DNA: TGTGCCAGCAGCTTGGAATCCCGGTCCGAGCAGTACTTC
CDR3: CASSLESRSEQYF

D: NA
V: TRBV28
size: NA
J: TRBJ1-1
DNA: TGTGCCAGCAGTTTATTCGGCGGGGTTGAAGCTTTCTTT
CDR3: CASSLFGGVEAFF

D: TRBD1
V: TRBV6-5
size: NA
J: TRBJ1-2
DNA: TGTGCCAGCAGTTACTCCGGGACAGGGCACGGCTACACCTTC
CDR3: CASSYSGTGHGYTF

D: TRBD1
V: TRBV28
size: once
J: TRBJ2-3
DNA: TGTGCCAGCAGGAAACCCGGACAGGGGAAGGATACGCAGTATTTT
CDR3: CASRKPGQGKDTQYF

D: NA
V: TRBV28
size: few
J: TRBJ2-4
DNA: TGTGCCAGCAGTGCCAGGGTCTTGGGCAAAAACATTCAGTACTTC
CDR3: CASSARVLGKNIQYF

D: TRBD2
V: TRBV5-1
size: NA
J: TRBJ2-3
DNA: TGCGCCAGCAGCCGGGAGGCCAATTCAGATACGCAGTATTTT
CDR3: CASSREANSDTQYF

D: TRBD1
V: TRBV19
size: NA
J: TRBJ1-4
DNA: TGTGCCAGTAGTACGGGGGACAGGGGAAATGAAAAACTGTTTTTT
CDR3: CASSTGDRGNEKLFF

D: TRBD1
V: TRBV18
size: once
J: TRBJ2-3
DNA: TGTGCCAGCTCAGCCGGGACAGGGTTCTCAGATACGCAGTATTTT
CDR3: CASSAGTGFSDTQYF

D: NA
V: TRBV3-1/TRBV3-2
size: NA
J: TRBJ1-1
DNA: TGTGCCAGCAGCCAAGCAACAGGGGAAGCTTTCTTT
CDR3: CASSQATGEAFF

D: NA
V: TRBV6-1
size: NA
J: TRBJ1-5
DNA: TGTGCCAGCAGTGAAAACGTTGGGGGCGATCAGCCCCAGCATTTT
CDR3: CASSENVGGDQPQHF

D: NA
V: TRBV28
size: NA
J: TRBJ1-5
DNA: TGTGCCAGCAGTTTGGGGGGGGAGAATAGCAATCAGCCCCAGCATTTT
CDR3: CASSLGGENSNQPQHF

D: NA
V: TRBV6-2/TRBV6-3
size: NA
J: TRBJ2-7
DNA: TGTGCCAGCAGTTACTCGATTCTGCGGAGGAGCTCCTACGAGCAGTACTTC
CDR3: CASSYSILRRSSYEQYF

D: TRBD1
V: TRBV27
size: NA
J: TRBJ1-3
DNA: TGTGCCAGCAGTTTGAGGGGGGACTGGGACAGTCGCTCTGGAAACACCATATATTTT
CDR3: CASSLRGDWDSRSGNTIYF

D: NA
V: TRBV5-5
size: NA
J: TRBJ2-5
DNA: TGTGCCAGCAGCTTCCTACGTGAGACCCAGTACTTC
CDR3: CASSFLRETQYF

D: NA
V: TRBV7-8
size: NA
J: TRBJ2-5
DNA: TGTGCCAGCAGCTTAGTCTATTTAGAAAGGACCCAGTACTTC
CDR3: CASSLVYLERTQYF

D: NA
V: TRBV6-5
size: NA
J: TRBJ2-5
DNA: TGTGCCAGCAGTTACGTCGGGTTTGAAAAGACCCAGTACTTC
CDR3: CASSYVGFEKTQYF

D: TRBD1
V: TRBV29-1
size: NA
J: TRBJ2-1
DNA: TGCAGCGTCGCCAAAGGACAGGGATACAATGAGCAGTTCTTC
CDR3: CSVAKGQGYNEQFF

D: NA
V: TRBV7-9
size: NA
J: TRBJ1-1
DNA: TGTGCCAGCAGCTTAACGGGGGGTAACACTGAAGCTTTCTTT
CDR3: CASSLTGGNTEAFF

D: NA
V: TRBV5-6
size: NA
J: TRBJ2-5
DNA: TGTGCCAGCAGCTTCCCCTCAGGGACCCAGTACTTC
CDR3: CASSFPSGTQYF

D: TRBD2
V: TRBV6-2/TRBV6-3
size: NA
J: TRBJ2-1
DNA: TGTGCCAGCAGTTACGCCGGTGGGTGGGAGGGGAATGAGCAGTTCTTC
CDR3: CASSYAGGWEGNEQFF

D: TRBD1
V: TRBV18
size: NA
J: TRBJ1-1
DNA: TGTGCCAGCTCAGGGACAGGGGAGGGCACTGAAGCTTTCTTT
CDR3: CASSGTGEGTEAFF

D: NA
V: TRBV7-2
size: NA
J: TRBJ2-4
DNA: TGTGCCAGCAGCTTAGGAGTACCGCCCCAGTACTTC
CDR3: CASSLGVPPQYF

D: TRBD1
V: TRBV5-1
size: NA
J: TRBJ2-5
DNA: TGCGCCAGCAGCTTGCGAGGGGACAGGGTCCAAGAGACCCAGTACTTC
CDR3: CASSLRGDRVQETQYF

D: NA
V: TRBV6-5
size: NA
J: TRBJ2-7
DNA: TGTGCCAGCAGTTACCGTGGGGGCTCCAACGAGCAGTACTTC
CDR3: CASSYRGGSNEQYF